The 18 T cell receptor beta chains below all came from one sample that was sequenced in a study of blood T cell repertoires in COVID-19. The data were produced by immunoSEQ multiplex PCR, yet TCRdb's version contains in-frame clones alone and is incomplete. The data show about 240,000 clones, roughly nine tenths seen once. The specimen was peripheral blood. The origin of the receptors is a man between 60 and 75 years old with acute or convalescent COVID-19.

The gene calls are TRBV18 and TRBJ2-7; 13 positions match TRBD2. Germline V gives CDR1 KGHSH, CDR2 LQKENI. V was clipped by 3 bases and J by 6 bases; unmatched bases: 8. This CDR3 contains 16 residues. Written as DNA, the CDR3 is TGTGCCAGCTCACCTCAACCGGGACTAGCGGGATCCGAGCAGTACTTC. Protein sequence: CASSPQPGLAGSEQYF.

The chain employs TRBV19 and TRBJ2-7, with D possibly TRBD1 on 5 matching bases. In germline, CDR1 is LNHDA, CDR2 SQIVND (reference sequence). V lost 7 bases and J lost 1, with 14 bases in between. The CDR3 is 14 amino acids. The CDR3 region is CASTESGHSYEQYF. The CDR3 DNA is TGTGCCAGTACGGAGTCAGGGCATTCCTACGAGCAGTACTTC. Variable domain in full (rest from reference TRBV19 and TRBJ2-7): DGGITQSPKYLFRKEGQNVTLSCEQNLNHDAMYWYRQDPGQGLRLIYYSQIVNDFQKGDIAEGYSVSREKKESFPLTVTSAQKNPTAFYLCASTESGHSYEQYFGPGTRLTVT.

CDR3 region: CATSSPLAGGDNEQFF. Here the CDR3 DNA reads TGTGCCACCAGCAGCCCACTAGCGGGAGGGGACAATGAGCAGTTCTTC. The rearrangement links TRBV24-1 to TRBJ2-1; 13 nucleotides match TRBD2. V gave up 7 bases and J gave up 5 bases; unmatched junction bases: 7. Per germline, CDR1 KGHDR and CDR2 SFDVKD. The CDR3 is made up of 16 amino acids.

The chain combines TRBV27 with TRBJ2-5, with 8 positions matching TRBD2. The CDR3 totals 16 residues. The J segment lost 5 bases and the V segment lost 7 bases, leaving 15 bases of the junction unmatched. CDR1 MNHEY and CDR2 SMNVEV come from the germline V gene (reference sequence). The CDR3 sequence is CASTLNGAGVTETQYF. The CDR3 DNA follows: TGTGCCAGCACCCTAAACGGAGCGGGAGTGACTGAGACCCAGTACTTC.

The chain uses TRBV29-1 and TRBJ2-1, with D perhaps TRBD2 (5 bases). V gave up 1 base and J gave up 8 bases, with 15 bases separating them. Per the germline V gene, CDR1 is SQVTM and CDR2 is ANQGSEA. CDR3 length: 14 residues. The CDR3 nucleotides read TGCAGCGTTGAAGGTACCCACGGGGTCGATGAGCAGTTCTTC. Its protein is CSVEGTHGVDEQFF.

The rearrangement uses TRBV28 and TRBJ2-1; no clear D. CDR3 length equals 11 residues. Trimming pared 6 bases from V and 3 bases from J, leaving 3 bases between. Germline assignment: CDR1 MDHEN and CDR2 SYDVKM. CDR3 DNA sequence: TGTGCCAGCAGCAACTACAATGAGCAGTTCTTC. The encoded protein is CASSNYNEQFF.

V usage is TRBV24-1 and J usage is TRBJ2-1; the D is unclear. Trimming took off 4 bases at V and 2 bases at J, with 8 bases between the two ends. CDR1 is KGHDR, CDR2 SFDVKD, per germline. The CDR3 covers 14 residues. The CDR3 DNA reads TGTGCCACCAGTGACCCCGGAGCCTACAATGAGCAGTTCTTC. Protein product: CATSDPGAYNEQFF.

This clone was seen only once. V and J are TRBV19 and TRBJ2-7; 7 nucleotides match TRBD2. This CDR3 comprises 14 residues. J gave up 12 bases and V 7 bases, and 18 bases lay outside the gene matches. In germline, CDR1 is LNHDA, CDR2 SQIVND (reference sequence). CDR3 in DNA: TGTGCCAGTACCACCAAGAGGGACGGGAGGTCGCTGTACTTC. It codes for CASTTKRDGRSLYF.

The CDR3 coding sequence is TGTGCCAGCAGCGTAGTAGGGGGCCACCAAGAGACCCAGTACTTC. Amino acid sequence: CASSVVGGHQETQYF. The chain couples TRBV9 to TRBJ2-5, with 7 bases that match TRBD1. CDR3 length: 15 amino acids. The V gene's germline CDR1 is SGDLS and CDR2 YYNGEE. Trimming cost V 0 bases and J 0 bases; bases outside gene matches: 2.

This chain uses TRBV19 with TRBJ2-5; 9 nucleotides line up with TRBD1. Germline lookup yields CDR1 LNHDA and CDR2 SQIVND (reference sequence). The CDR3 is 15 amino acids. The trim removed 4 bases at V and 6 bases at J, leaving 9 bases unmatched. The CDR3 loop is CASSTPRDREKTQYF. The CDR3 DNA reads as TGTGCCAGTAGTACTCCGCGGGACAGGGAGAAGACCCAGTACTTC. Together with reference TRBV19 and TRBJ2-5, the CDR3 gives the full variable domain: DGGITQSPKYLFRKEGQNVTLSCEQNLNHDAMYWYRQDPGQGLRLIYYSQIVNDFQKGDIAEGYSVSREKKESFPLTVTSAQKNPTAFYLCASSTPRDREKTQYFGPGTRLLVL.

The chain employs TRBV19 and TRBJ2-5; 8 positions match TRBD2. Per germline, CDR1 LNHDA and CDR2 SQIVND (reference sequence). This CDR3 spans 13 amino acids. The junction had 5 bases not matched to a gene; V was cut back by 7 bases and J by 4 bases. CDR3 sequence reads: CASTPAGVETQYF. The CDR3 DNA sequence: TGTGCCAGTACCCCAGCGGGAGTAGAGACCCAGTACTTC.

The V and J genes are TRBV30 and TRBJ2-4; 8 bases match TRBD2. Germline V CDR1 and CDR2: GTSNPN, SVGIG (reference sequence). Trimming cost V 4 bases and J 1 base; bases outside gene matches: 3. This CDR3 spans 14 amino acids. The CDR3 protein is CAWTGRAAKNIQYF. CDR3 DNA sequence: TGTGCCTGGACCGGGAGGGCCGCCAAAAACATTCAGTACTTC.

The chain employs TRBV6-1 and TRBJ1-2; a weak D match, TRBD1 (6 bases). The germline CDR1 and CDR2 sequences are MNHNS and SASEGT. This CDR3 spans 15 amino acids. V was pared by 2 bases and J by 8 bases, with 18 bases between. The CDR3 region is CASSEFRGAAYGYTF. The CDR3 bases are TGTGCCAGCAGTGAATTTCGGGGGGCAGCTTACGGCTACACCTTC.

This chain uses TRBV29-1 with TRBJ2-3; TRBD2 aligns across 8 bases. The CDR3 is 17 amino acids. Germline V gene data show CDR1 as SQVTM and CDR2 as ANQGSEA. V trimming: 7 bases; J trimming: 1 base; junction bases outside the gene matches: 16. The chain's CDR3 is CSADGGAGSLRTDTQYF. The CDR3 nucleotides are TGCAGCGCCGACGGGGGGGCCGGGAGCCTTCGCACAGATACGCAGTATTTT.

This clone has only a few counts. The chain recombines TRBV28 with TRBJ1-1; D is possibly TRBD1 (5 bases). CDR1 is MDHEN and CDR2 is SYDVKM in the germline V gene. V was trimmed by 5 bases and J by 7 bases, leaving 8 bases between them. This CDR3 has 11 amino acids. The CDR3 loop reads CASSPTDEAFF. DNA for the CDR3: TGTGCCAGCAGTCCGACAGATGAAGCTTTCTTT.

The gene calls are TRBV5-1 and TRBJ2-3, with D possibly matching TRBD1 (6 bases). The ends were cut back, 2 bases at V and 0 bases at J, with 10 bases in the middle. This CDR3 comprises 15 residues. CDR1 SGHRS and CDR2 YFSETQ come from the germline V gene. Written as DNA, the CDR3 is TGCGCCAGCAGCTTAACAGGGTCTAGCACAGATACGCAGTATTTT. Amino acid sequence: CASSLTGSSTDTQYF.

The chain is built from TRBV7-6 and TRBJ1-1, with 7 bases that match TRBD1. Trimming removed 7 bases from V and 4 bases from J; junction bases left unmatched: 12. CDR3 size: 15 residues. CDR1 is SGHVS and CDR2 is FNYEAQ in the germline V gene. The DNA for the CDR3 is TGTGCCAGCAAGCGAGGGACAGCTCAGACCACTGAAGCTTTCTTT. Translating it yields CASKRGTAQTTEAFF. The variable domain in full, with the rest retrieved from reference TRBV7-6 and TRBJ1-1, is GAGVSQSPRYKVTKRGQDVALRCDPISGHVSLYWYRQALGQGPEFLTYFNYEAQQDKSGLPNDRFSAERPEGSISTLTIQRTEQRDSAMYRCASKRGTAQTTEAFFGQGTRLTVV.

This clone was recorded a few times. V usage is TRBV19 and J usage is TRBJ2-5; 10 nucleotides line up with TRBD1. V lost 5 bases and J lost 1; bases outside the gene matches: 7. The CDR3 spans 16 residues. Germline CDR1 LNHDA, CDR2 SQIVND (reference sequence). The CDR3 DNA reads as TGTGCCAGTAGTGCCCTCCGGGACAGGGGCCAAGAGACCCAGTACTTC. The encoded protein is CASSALRDRGQETQYF.